This T cell receptor (beta chain) was obtained from a study of blood T cell repertoires in COVID-19. As processed by the authors: Reference gene primers were amplified, and this amplification served to estimate nucleated cell counts. Clones were sequenced by immunoSEQ multiplex PCR, and TCRdb holds only the in-frame ones, with some missing. For V, J and clone size, that table is used; D and trimming come from the DNA. The profile shows more than 150,000 clones, 79% of them singletons. The CDR3 spans 10 residues. Trimming took 6 bases from V and 10 from J, leaving 7 bases between them. Germline V lookup: CDR1 LGHDT, CDR2 YNNKEL (reference sequence).

The V call is TRBV3-1 (or the pseudogene TRBV3-2), the J call TRBJ2-1, with no clear D. The receptor comes from a man aged 60-69 years with active or convalescent COVID-19. Sequences were obtained from peripheral blood. The CDR3 region has the DNA TGTGCCAGCAGGCCGAGCGAGCAGTTCTTC. Amino acid sequence: CASRPSEQFF.